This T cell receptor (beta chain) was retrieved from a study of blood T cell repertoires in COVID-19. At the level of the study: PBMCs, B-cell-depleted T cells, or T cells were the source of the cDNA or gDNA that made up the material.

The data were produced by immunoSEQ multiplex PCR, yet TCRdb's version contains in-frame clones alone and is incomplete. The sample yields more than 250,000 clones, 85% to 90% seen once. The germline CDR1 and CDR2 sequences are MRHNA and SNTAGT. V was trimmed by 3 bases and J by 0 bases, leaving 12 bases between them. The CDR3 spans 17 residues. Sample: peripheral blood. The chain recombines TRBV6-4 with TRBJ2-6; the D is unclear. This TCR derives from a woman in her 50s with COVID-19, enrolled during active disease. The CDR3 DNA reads TGTGCCAGCAGTGAGTGGGCAGTACTCTCTGGGGCCAACGTCCTGACTTTC. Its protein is CASSEWAVLSGANVLTF.